Presented here are 13 T cell receptor beta chains from one specimen sequenced in a study of beta chain features in type 1 diabetes. Reverse transcribing all isolated RNA meant expressed TCRB transcripts were sequenced. Libraries were prepared by immunoSEQ multiplex PCR; TCRdb keeps only in-frame clonotypes and omits some of them. There are some 410,000 clones in the sample; about 15% occur only once, and approximately 0.035% lies in the top ten. Source material: naive CD4+ T cells from blood. Receptor source: a young man in good health.

The table lists this clone with a few counts. This rearrangement joins TRBV6-1 to TRBJ2-5; 9 bases align to TRBD1. With 8 bases clipped from V and 5 bases from J, the junction kept 12 bases outside the gene matches. The CDR3 runs 15 residues. Germline V CDR1 and CDR2: MNHNS, SASEGT. CDR3 sequence: CASAGTGIQVETQYF. CDR3 nucleotides: TGTGCCAGCGCCGGGACAGGGATCCAAGTGGAGACCCAGTACTTC.

This clone showed up just a few times. This sequence joins TRBV14 and TRBJ2-3; possibly TRBD1 for D (5 bases). Deletions cut 3 bases from V and 6 bases from J, with 16 bases between. CDR1 is SGHDN and CDR2 is FVKESK in the germline V gene. This CDR3 comprises 15 residues. The CDR3: CASSQVGQGLDTQYF. The CDR3 DNA sequence: TGTGCCAGCAGCCAGGTCGGGCAGGGATTGGATACGCAGTATTTT.

This clone was detected a few times. CDR3: CASSVGIGRTDTQYF. The CDR3 DNA reads TGTGCCAGCAGCGTGGGTATAGGCCGCACAGATACGCAGTATTTT. This rearrangement joins TRBV9 to TRBJ2-3; the D is unclear. The V gene lost 2 bases and the J gene lost 1 base, with 11 bases spanning the gap. Germline V gives CDR1 SGDLS, CDR2 YYNGEE. This CDR3 is 15 amino acids long.

This clone has just a few counts. V and J are TRBV4-3 and TRBJ2-5; a possible D gene is TRBD2 (5 bases). Trimming took 1 base from V and 2 from J, leaving 11 bases between them. This CDR3 is built from 15 residues. The germline CDR1 and CDR2 sequences are LGHNA and YSLEER. In nucleotides, the CDR3 is TGCGCCAGCAGCCAAGCAGTAGCGCGACAAGAGACCCAGTACTTC. This translates into CASSQAVARQETQYF.

The rearrangement links TRBV9 to TRBJ2-5; 7 positions agree with TRBD1. The CDR3 runs to 14 residues. The V segment lost 0 bases and the J segment 5 bases; nucleotides outside the gene matches: 4. Looked up from germline, CDR1 is SGDLS and CDR2 is YYNGEE. CDR3 loop: CASSVGLGQETQYF. The CDR3 bases are TGTGCCAGCAGCGTAGGGTTGGGACAGGAGACCCAGTACTTC.

This sequence joins TRBV5-1 and TRBJ2-1; 10 bases are shared with TRBD2. After removal of 1 base from V and 8 bases from J, the junction contained 6 bases not matched to a gene. Germline V lookup: CDR1 SGHRS, CDR2 YFSETQ. CDR3 length equals 15 residues. CDR3 coding DNA: TGCGCCAGCAGCTTGCCTAGCGGGAGTATGTATGAGCAGTTCTTC. Encoded protein: CASSLPSGSMYEQFF.

J is TRBJ2-3 and V is TRBV7-9; D perhaps matches TRBD2 (6 bases). CDR3 length: 17 amino acids. Trimming pared 5 bases from V and 2 bases from J, leaving 20 bases between. Germline CDR1 SEHNR, CDR2 FQNEAQ (reference sequence). The CDR3: CASSPNGGTTYTDTQYF. The DNA for the CDR3 is TGTGCCAGCAGCCCCAATGGGGGGACGACGTACACAGATACGCAGTATTTT.

This clone was seen more than once but under ten times. The chain is built from TRBV10-3 and TRBJ2-1; D is perhaps TRBD2 (6 bases). Trimming cost V 7 bases and J 8 bases, with 18 bases left between them. Germline assignment: CDR1 ENHRY and CDR2 SYGVKD. This CDR3 has 14 amino acids. This CDR3 is CAITAGLAKDEQFF. The CDR3 nucleotides are TGTGCCATCACCGCCGGGCTAGCGAAGGATGAGCAGTTCTTC.

This clone was found a few times. The rearrangement joins TRBV9 to TRBJ2-1; 8 bases are shared with TRBD2. The ends lost 3 bases at V and 4 bases at J; junction bases unmatched: 3. CDR3 length: 14 residues. Germline lookup yields CDR1 SGDLS and CDR2 YYNGEE. The chain's CDR3 is CASSESGRYNEQFF. The DNA of the CDR3 is TGTGCCAGCAGCGAGAGCGGGAGATACAATGAGCAGTTCTTC. Using reference TRBV9 and TRBJ2-1 for the parts outside the CDR3, the full variable domain is DSGVTQTPKHLITATGQRVTLRCSPRSGDLSVYWYQQSLDQGLQFLIQYYNGEERAKGNILERFSAQQFPDLHSELNLSSLELGDSALYFCASSESGRYNEQFFGPGTRLTVL.

The table lists this clone with a few counts. V usage is TRBV14 and J usage is TRBJ2-1; D gene ambiguous. Looked up from germline, CDR1 is SGHDN and CDR2 is FVKESK. CDR3 length equals 16 residues. The V gene lost 6 bases and the J gene lost 3 bases, with 18 bases spanning the gap. The CDR3 bases are TGTGCCAGCAGTCCTAACTCGTACGGGCTCTACAATGAGCAGTTCTTC. It yields the protein CASSPNSYGLYNEQFF.

This rearrangement joins TRBV18 to TRBJ1-1; 7 bases line up with TRBD1. The CDR3 runs 14 residues. Germline loops: CDR1 KGHSH, CDR2 LQKENI. V was clipped by 5 bases and J by 5 bases; unmatched bases: 8. The CDR3 region has the DNA TGTGCCAGCTCAACGACAGGGTGGGGGACTGAAGCTTTCTTT. It yields the protein CASSTTGWGTEAFF.

The rearrangement links TRBV19 to TRBJ1-6; 8 bases line up with TRBD1. In germline, CDR1 is LNHDA, CDR2 SQIVND (reference sequence). This CDR3 has 14 residues. Trimming removed 5 bases from V and 7 bases from J; junction bases left unmatched: 4. The CDR3 region is CASSDRGGNSPLHF. The CDR3 nucleotides are TGTGCCAGTAGTGACAGGGGTGGAAATTCACCCCTCCACTTT.

The chain joins TRBV6-1 to TRBJ1-2; D perhaps matches TRBD1 (6 bases). Trimming left V 3 bases short and J 4 bases short, with 9 bases between. CDR1 is MNHNS and CDR2 is SASEGT in the germline V gene. The CDR3 contains 13 residues. CDR3 residues: CASSEGAIYGYTF. CDR3 DNA sequence: TGTGCCAGCAGTGAGGGGGCCATCTATGGCTACACCTTC.